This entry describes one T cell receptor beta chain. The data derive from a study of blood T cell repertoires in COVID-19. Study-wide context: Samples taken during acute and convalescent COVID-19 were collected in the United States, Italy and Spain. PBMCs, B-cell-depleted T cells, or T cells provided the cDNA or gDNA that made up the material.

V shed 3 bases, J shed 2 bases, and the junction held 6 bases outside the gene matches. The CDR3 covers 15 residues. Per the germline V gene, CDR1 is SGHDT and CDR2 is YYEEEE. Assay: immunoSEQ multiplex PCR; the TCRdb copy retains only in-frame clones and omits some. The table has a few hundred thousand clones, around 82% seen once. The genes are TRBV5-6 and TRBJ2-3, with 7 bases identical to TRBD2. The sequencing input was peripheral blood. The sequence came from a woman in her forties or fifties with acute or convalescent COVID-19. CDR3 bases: TGTGCCAGCAGCTATACTAGCGTAGACACAGATACGCAGTATTTT. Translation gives CASSYTSVDTDTQYF.